Listed here is a single TCR beta chain. This sample also contains other DNA sequences that code for the same CDR3. This entry belongs to a study of shared clonotypes between healthy human individuals. The germline gives CDR1 KGHSH, CDR2 LQKENI. V gave up 3 bases and J gave up 1 base; unmatched junction bases: 3. The CDR3 consists of 15 residues. Generated by immunoSEQ multiplex PCR, the TCRdb table keeps only in-frame clones and is missing some. The sample records over 2 million clones, 90% to 95% being singletons. The TCR originated in a man younger than 30 in good health. V and J are TRBV18 and TRBJ1-2, with TRBD1 identical over 9 bases. The sequenced sample was naive CD4+ T cells sorted from blood. Subset in this sample: CD45RA+ positively selected. The CDR3 loop reads CASSPRQGDNYGYTF. The CDR3 DNA is TGTGCCAGCTCACCCCGACAGGGGGATAACTATGGCTACACCTTC.